A single sample is the source of the 8 T cell receptor beta chains below, sequenced in a study of blood T cells in healthy people across ages. Through a sample-barcoded 5' primer and a J-beta primer mix, a second PCR was run for roughly 6 to 12 cycles. TCRdb processed the 5' RACE reads anew with MiXCR; each CDR3 protein has one entry. The sample holds around 990,000 distinct CDR3 sequences, roughly a quarter seen once. This sample was shared with a second study, whose subject was T cells of mothers and their children.

Material for sequencing was blood. These receptors all stem from a girl aged 2 to 10 in good health.

The J gene is TRBJ2-7, the V gene TRBV29-1; D may match TRBD1 or TRBD2 (5 bases each). Germline V gives CDR1 SQVTM, CDR2 ANQGSEA. The CDR3 contains 15 residues. Trimming pared 0 bases from V and 0 bases from J, leaving 12 bases between. CDR3 DNA sequence: TGCAGCGTTGAAGATCCGGGACGGAACTCCTACGAGCAGTACTTC. Protein product: CSVEDPGRNSYEQYF.

Only a few counts were recorded for this clonotype. The chain recombines TRBV9 with TRBJ1-5, with D unresolved. V shed 0 bases and J shed 4 bases, with 11 bases lying between them. The CDR3 runs 15 residues. Germline V gene sequence: CDR1 SGDLS, CDR2 YYNGEE. The CDR3 reads CASSVGPAGNQPQHF. CDR3 sequence (DNA): TGTGCCAGCAGCGTAGGGCCGGCGGGTAATCAGCCCCAGCATTTT.

This rearrangement joins TRBV7-8 to TRBJ1-5; D might be TRBD1 (5 bases). CDR1 is SGHVS, CDR2 FQNEAQ, per germline. Trimming took 5 bases from V and 1 from J, leaving 9 bases between them. The CDR3 spans 14 residues. The CDR3 is CASSPTESNQPQHF. In nucleotides, the CDR3 is TGTGCCAGCAGCCCGACAGAAAGCAATCAGCCCCAGCATTTT.

In its sample, this clonotype was seen a few times. This sequence joins TRBV14 and TRBJ2-1, with 8 bases lining up with TRBD1. V dropped 5 bases and J dropped 4; count of bases not matched to a gene: 7. Germline lookup yields CDR1 SGHDN and CDR2 FVKESK. The CDR3 loop spans 15 amino acids. The CDR3 sequence: CASSARDRLYNEQFF. The CDR3 DNA reads TGTGCCAGCAGCGCCCGGGACAGGCTATACAATGAGCAGTTCTTC.

The chain is built from TRBV20-1 and TRBJ2-5; D not resolved. TRBJ2-7 matches the DNA end more closely, so the J call is doubtful. Germline V gene data show CDR1 as DFQATT and CDR2 as SNEGSKA (reference sequence). The length of the CDR3 is 14 residues. In DNA form, the CDR3 reads TGCAGTGCTAGAGTCCAGACCATTTCCCACGAGCAGTACTTC. This translates into CSARVQTISHEQYF.

V usage is TRBV11-2 and J usage is TRBJ2-1; TRBD1 might be the D (6 bases). This CDR3 is 11 amino acids long. V gave up 4 bases and J gave up 14 bases, with 12 bases separating them. The germline V gene encodes CDR1 SGHAT and CDR2 FQNNGV. Here the CDR3 DNA reads TGTGCCAGCAGCTCCACCGGGACAAAGTTCTTC. It is translated as CASSSTGTKFF.

The chain links TRBV6-1 to TRBJ2-4, with D unclear. V shed 6 bases and J shed 0 bases, with 9 bases lying between them. The CDR3 sequence is 14 residues long. Germline V gene sequence: CDR1 MNHNS, CDR2 SASEGT. The CDR3 DNA follows: TGTGCCAGCAGCGGTCCTCTAGCCAAAAACATTCAGTACTTC. Protein sequence: CASSGPLAKNIQYF.

For this clonotype: Relative to the germline gene, one junction end is altered; a read error may explain this. The CDR3 loop is CASSDLGQGQNEKLFF. In DNA, the CDR3 is TGTGCCAGCAGTGACCTAGGACAGGGCCAAAATGAAAAGCTGTTTTTT. V is TRBV25-1 and J is TRBJ1-4, with 8 bases fitting TRBD1. This CDR3 is built from 16 residues. Germline V CDR1 and CDR2: MGHDK, SYGVNS.